Listed here is a single TCR beta chain. This entry comes from a study of CD8 T cells in ankylosing spondylitis. CDR3 length: 14 amino acids. Germline-derived CDR1 and CDR2 are DFQATT and SNEGSKA (reference sequence). Trimming removed 5 bases at V and 2 bases at J, with 12 bases between. TCRdb redid the calling of the 5' RACE reads with MiXCR, one entry per CDR3 protein. The table lists just over 350,000 distinct CDR3 sequences, around 20% of them singletons. This TCR came from a male donor with ankylosing spondylitis or in good health (not recorded which). The rearrangement uses TRBV20-1 and TRBJ2-2; D remains ambiguous. The sequencing sample was made of blood, either unsorted or a sorted T cell fraction (not recorded which). CDR3 DNA sequence: TGCAGTGCTTACGATATCTCCAACACCGGGGAGCTGTTTTTT. Translation gives CSAYDISNTGELFF.